This T cell receptor beta chain was retrieved from a study of blood T cell repertoires in COVID-19. Germline V CDR1 and CDR2: LNHDA, SQIVND (reference sequence). CDR3 size: 13 residues. After removal of 3 bases from V and 11 bases from J, the junction contained 9 bases not matched to a gene. This clone showed up just once. Profiled with immunoSEQ multiplex PCR; TCRdb holds only in-frame clones, not every one. In the table there are 90,000 to 110,000 clones, about 80% of which are singletons. The rearrangement uses TRBV19 and TRBJ1-1; 7 bases fit TRBD1. Source material: peripheral blood. The TCR was taken from a woman aged 50 to 60 with acute or convalescent COVID-19. The chain's CDR3 is CASSIERGRLAFF. CDR3 nucleotide sequence: TGTGCCAGTAGTATTGAGAGGGGGCGACTGGCTTTCTTT.